This T cell receptor (beta chain) was sequenced in a study of T cells in localized non-small cell lung cancer. This clone was detected only a few times. The V and J ends lost 2 bases and 3 bases respectively, with 11 bases between them. This CDR3 contains 15 residues. Germline values: CDR1 SGHRS, CDR2 YFSETQ. Here immunoSEQ multiplex PCR was the method, and the copy in TCRdb shows in-frame clones only, minus some. Of about 1,700 clones in the sample, under 45% were seen once. The sample was normal lung tissue next to the tumor, taken before any cancer treatment. The chain links TRBV5-1 to TRBJ2-2; D call uncertain. This receptor was identified in a female donor over 55 with stage II squamous cell lung carcinoma. The CDR3 nucleotides read TGCGCCAGCAGCTTATATGGTCCGGACACCGGGGAGCTGTTTTTT. Residues: CASSLYGPDTGELFF.